This paragraph reports one TCR beta chain. Antigen unknown. TCRdb's copy holds only in-frame clones and misses some; the assay was immunoSEQ multiplex PCR. The sample consists of about 32,000 clones, 81% of them appearing once. Time point defined: cycle 4 day 1 (C4D1), after 5 to 7 weeks of nivolumab. Every one of the patients relapsed after autologous stem cell transplantation (brentuximab vedotin exposure was variable). This sample is part of a study of PD-1 blockade in classical Hodgkin lymphoma. Points from the study as a whole: The baseline diversity of complete responders showed similarity to that of newly diagnosed patients.

The CDR3 loop spans 14 amino acids. CDR1 is SGHTA and CDR2 is FQGNSA in the germline V gene. Trimming removed 0 bases from V and 8 bases from J, with 10 bases in between. The source is a human donor with classical Hodgkin lymphoma. This chain links TRBV7-2 with TRBJ1-4; D is perhaps TRBD1 (5 bases). The source material was peripheral blood mononuclear cells (PBMCs), sampled before the fourth cycle of nivolumab. The CDR3 bases are TGTGCCAGCAGCTTAGCGGCAGGGCGCGAAAAACTGTTTTTT. Encoded protein: CASSLAAGREKLFF.